The 27 T cell receptor beta chains below all came from one sample that was sequenced in a study of beta chain features in type 1 diabetes. The authors reverse transcribed all of the isolated RNA, so sequencing captured expressed TCRB transcripts. TCRdb's copy holds only in-frame clones and misses some; the assay was immunoSEQ multiplex PCR. Among some 400,000 clones, about 14% were seen once, and the ten largest hold approximately 0.019%. Material: naive CD4+ T cells from blood. All receptors come from a woman between 18 and 29 years old in good health.

The rearrangement joins TRBV4-1 to TRBJ2-1; TRBD2 matches at 12 bases. J gave up 6 bases and V 2 bases, and 8 bases lay outside the gene matches. The germline CDR1 and CDR2 sequences are MGHRA and YSYEKL. This CDR3 contains 17 residues. The CDR3 spells CASSQTSGRFPANEQFF. CDR3 bases: TGCGCCAGCAGCCAAACTAGCGGGAGGTTCCCCGCCAATGAGCAGTTCTTC.

This rearrangement joins TRBV6-1 to TRBJ1-2; 7 bases map to TRBD1. The CDR3 sequence is 13 residues long. CDR1 is MNHNS and CDR2 is SASEGT in the germline V gene. V shed 5 bases and J 9 bases; nucleotides not matched to a gene: 9. The CDR3 bases are TGTGCCAGCAGTCTAGACAGGGTTAAGAGCTACACCTTC. This translates into CASSLDRVKSYTF.

The chain employs TRBV7-6 and TRBJ2-7; possible D gene TRBD2, 5 bases. This CDR3 has 16 residues. Trimming cost V 5 bases and J 2 bases, with 19 bases left between them. Germline-derived CDR1 and CDR2 are SGHVS and FNYEAQ. The CDR3 DNA sequence: TGTGCCAGCAGCCCACTCCTGGGAGTTTTGACCTACGAGCAGTACTTC. Residues: CASSPLLGVLTYEQYF.

The rearrangement joins TRBV19 to TRBJ2-3; D possibly corresponds to TRBD1 (5 bases). CDR1 is LNHDA, CDR2 SQIVND, per germline (reference sequence). V lost 7 bases and J 3 bases, leaving 11 bases between the germline ends. The CDR3 has 13 amino acids. CDR3 amino acids: CASNPGLTDTQYF. CDR3 coding DNA: TGTGCCAGTAATCCAGGGCTTACAGATACGCAGTATTTT. The full variable domain, rest sourced from reference TRBV19 and TRBJ2-3, is DGGITQSPKYLFRKEGQNVTLSCEQNLNHDAMYWYRQDPGQGLRLIYYSQIVNDFQKGDIAEGYSVSREKKESFPLTVTSAQKNPTAFYLCASNPGLTDTQYFGPGTRLTVL.

This clone was recorded a few times. V usage is TRBV18 and J usage is TRBJ2-7; no definite D call. Trimming shortened V by 2 bases and J by 0 bases, and 11 bases separated the two germline ends. The CDR3 has 15 residues. Germline V gene sequence: CDR1 KGHSH, CDR2 LQKENI. This chain's CDR3 is CASSPGGTASYEQYF. The CDR3 nucleotides read TGTGCCAGCTCACCAGGTGGAACAGCCTCCTACGAGCAGTACTTC.

The chain couples TRBV20-1 to TRBJ2-1; TRBD1 is a possible D gene (5 bases). Germline V gene lookup returns CDR1 DFQATT and CDR2 SNEGSKA (reference sequence). This CDR3 comprises 11 residues. Trimming took off 3 bases at V and 15 bases at J, with 15 bases between the two ends. The CDR3, as DNA: TGCAGTGCTAGTCCTTTCAGGGTGGGGTTCTTC. Protein sequence: CSASPFRVGFF.

The rearrangement uses TRBV20-1 and TRBJ1-1; 8 bases agree with TRBD1. CDR3 size: 11 residues. Germline V gene sequence: CDR1 DFQATT, CDR2 SNEGSKA (reference sequence). V was pared by 5 bases and J by 7 bases, with 3 bases of the junction left unmatched. For the CDR3, the DNA is TGCAGTGCTGAGGGACAGGATGAAGCTTTCTTT. This sequence encodes CSAEGQDEAFF.

About this clone itself: Within the sample, other DNA sequences also encode this same CDR3. The chain couples TRBV9 to TRBJ2-5, with D possibly being TRBD1 (6 bases). The CDR3 spans 14 residues. The germline gives CDR1 SGDLS, CDR2 YYNGEE. The V end was cut by 0 bases, the J end by 3 bases, with 9 bases between. The CDR3 here is CASSVGGGKETQYF. The CDR3 DNA reads TGTGCCAGCAGCGTAGGAGGGGGAAAAGAGACCCAGTACTTC.

This clone showed up just a few times. The V and J genes are TRBV30 and TRBJ1-5; 7 bases align to TRBD1. CDR3 length equals 17 residues. V was pared by 0 bases and J by 0 bases, with 8 bases of the junction left unmatched. Germline-derived CDR1 and CDR2 are GTSNPN and SVGIG (reference sequence). CDR3 coding DNA: TGTGCCTGGAGTGTTTTAGGGGGCTGGGATAGCAATCAGCCCCAGCATTTT. This codes for CAWSVLGGWDSNQPQHF.

J is TRBJ2-7 and V is TRBV7-2; possible D gene TRBD1, 7 bases. Germline V gives CDR1 SGHTA, CDR2 FQGNSA. With 10 bases removed from V and 4 bases from J, the gap between germline ends came to 17 bases. CDR3 length equals 13 residues. In nucleotides, the CDR3 is TGTGCCATAGGAGGGGGCTTGCCTTACGAGCAGTACTTC. Translated: CAIGGGLPYEQYF. The full variable domain, its missing parts supplied by reference TRBV7-2 and TRBJ2-7, is GAGVSQSPSNKVTEKGKDVELRCDPISGHTALYWYRQSLGQGLEFLIYFQGNSAPDKSGLPSDRFSAERTGGSVSTLTIQRTQQEDSAVYLCAIGGGLPYEQYFGPGTRLTVT.

This clone was observed a few times. CDR3 DNA sequence: TGTGCCAGCGGCGGTGAAGATACGCAGTATTTT. Translated, it gives CASGGEDTQYF. This chain links TRBV6-4 with TRBJ2-3, with D uncertain. Trimming removed 8 bases at V and 5 bases at J, with 8 bases between. CDR3 size: 11 residues. The germline V gene has CDR1 MRHNA and CDR2 SNTAGT.

This clone was seen a handful of times. The chain has TRBV23-1 and TRBJ2-5; 7 bases match TRBD1. TRBV23-1 is designated an ORF whose function remains uncertain. The J segment lost 5 bases and the V segment lost 6 bases, leaving 15 bases of the junction unmatched. CDR3 length: 16 amino acids. The CDR3 reads CASSPKGQPAKETQYF. The CDR3, as DNA: TGCGCCAGCAGCCCGAAGGGACAGCCGGCCAAGGAGACCCAGTACTTC.

This clone was seen only a few times. V and J are TRBV6-6 and TRBJ2-1; 8 bases match TRBD1. Looked up from germline, CDR1 is MNHNY and CDR2 is SVGAGI (reference sequence). Trimming took 4 bases from V and 7 from J; bases not matched to a gene: 9. There are 15 residues in the CDR3. CDR3 protein: CASSSSGTGMNEQFF. Here the CDR3 DNA reads TGTGCCAGCAGTTCATCCGGGACAGGTATGAATGAGCAGTTCTTC.

This chain connects TRBV28 to TRBJ2-6; maybe TRBD1 (6 bases). Trimming took 5 bases from V and 0 from J, leaving 14 bases between them. The CDR3 has 17 amino acids. Per the germline V gene, CDR1 is MDHEN and CDR2 is SYDVKM. The CDR3 bases are TGTGCCAGCAGTGCCTCCTTAGGGGGCTCTGGGGCCAACGTCCTGACTTTC. Protein sequence: CASSASLGGSGANVLTF. The full variable domain, its missing parts supplied by reference TRBV28 and TRBJ2-6, is DVKVTQSSRYLVKRTGEKVFLECVQDMDHENMFWYRQDPGLGLRLIYFSYDVKMKEKGDIPEGYSVSREKKERFSLILESASTNQTSMYLCASSASLGGSGANVLTFGAGSRLTVL.

The chain carries TRBV19 and TRBJ2-5; 11 bases align to TRBD2. V lost 1 base, J lost 4 bases, and 2 bases stayed unmatched. Per germline, CDR1 LNHDA and CDR2 SQIVND (reference sequence). The CDR3 totals 15 residues. The CDR3 nucleotides are TGTGCCAGTAGTATAGGACTAGCGGGAAGAGAGACCCAGTACTTC. Amino acids: CASSIGLAGRETQYF.

This chain joins TRBV5-1 and TRBJ2-1; D remains ambiguous. Trimming shortened V by 0 bases and J by 0 bases, and 7 bases separated the two germline ends. Germline V gene sequence: CDR1 SGHRS, CDR2 YFSETQ. The CDR3 contains 15 residues. The CDR3 is CASSLESASYNEQFF. The DNA for the CDR3 is TGCGCCAGCAGCTTGGAGAGCGCCTCCTACAATGAGCAGTTCTTC.

The chain links TRBV2 to TRBJ2-7, with 8 bases matching TRBD1. Germline CDR1 is SNHLY and CDR2 is FYNNEI. V lost 6 bases to trimming and J lost 5 bases; unmatched junction nucleotides: 9. The CDR3 length is 14 residues. The CDR3 DNA reads TGTGCCAGCAGCACCAGATCGGACAGGGACGAGCAGTACTTC. Residues: CASSTRSDRDEQYF.

The chain employs TRBV6-5 and TRBJ2-7; the match to TRBD1 covers 8 bases. This CDR3 has 15 residues. Trimming cost V 6 bases and J 4 bases; bases outside gene matches: 11. Per germline, CDR1 MNHEY and CDR2 SVGAGI. The CDR3 bases are TGTGCCAGCAGCCGACCGGGACAGGCCTTTTACGAGCAGTACTTC. Its protein is CASSRPGQAFYEQYF.

This clone was observed a few times. The chain is built from TRBV18 and TRBJ2-1, with D unresolved. Germline V gene lookup returns CDR1 KGHSH and CDR2 LQKENI. The CDR3 runs to 12 residues. V gave up 3 bases and J gave up 6 bases, with 6 bases separating them. CDR3 residues: CASSPSGNEQFF. CDR3 nucleotide sequence: TGTGCCAGCTCACCGTCGGGCAATGAGCAGTTCTTC.

J is TRBJ1-1 and V is TRBV30, with D hard to call. Germline CDR1 reads GTSNPN; CDR2 reads SVGIG (reference sequence). V dropped 5 bases and J dropped 1 base, with 14 bases sitting between them. The CDR3 runs 14 residues. In DNA form, the CDR3 reads TGTGCCTGGGTACCTTTTTGGCAGAACACTGAAGCTTTCTTT. It encodes CAWVPFWQNTEAFF. The full variable domain, rest sourced from reference TRBV30 and TRBJ1-1, is SQTIHQWPATLVQPVGSPLSLECTVEGTSNPNLYWYRQAAGRGLQLLFYSVGIGQISSEVPQNLSASRPQDRQFILSSKKLLLSDSGFYLCAWVPFWQNTEAFFGQGTRLTVV.

For the CDR3, the DNA is TGTGCCAGCAGCCCGCGACTAGCGGAGGGCTACAATGAGCAGTTCTTC. It codes for CASSPRLAEGYNEQFF. This chain links TRBV7-2 with TRBJ2-1; 9 bases line up with TRBD2. The CDR3 is 16 residues long. Trimming at V came to 5 bases and at J to 3 bases, leaving 8 bases not matched to a gene. Germline assignment: CDR1 SGHTA and CDR2 FQGNSA.

The chain couples TRBV7-9 to TRBJ1-1; D might be TRBD1 (6 bases). The CDR3 contains 14 residues. Germline CDR1 is SEHNR and CDR2 is FQNEAQ (reference sequence). With 3 bases removed from V and 2 bases from J, the gap between germline ends came to 10 bases. This CDR3 is CASSLLQGNTEAFF. DNA of the CDR3: TGTGCCAGCAGCTTGTTACAGGGTAACACTGAAGCTTTCTTT.

This clone turned up a few times. V usage is TRBV7-9 and J usage is TRBJ1-1; no reliable D call. Trimming stripped 6 bases from V and 5 bases from J, with 13 bases between. The CDR3 is 13 amino acids. Germline V lookup: CDR1 SEHNR, CDR2 FQNEAQ (reference sequence). Here the CDR3 DNA reads TGTGCCAGCAGTTCGAACGGAGGGACTGAAGCTTTCTTT. Amino acids: CASSSNGGTEAFF.

The CDR3 nucleotides read TGTGCCAGCACCCCTGACAGGGCTGGGGCCAACGTCCTGACTTTC. This gives the protein CASTPDRAGANVLTF. This chain uses TRBV28 with TRBJ2-6; TRBD1 matches 7 bases. The CDR3 sequence is 15 residues long. The V gene end was trimmed by 7 bases and the J gene end by 2 bases; junction bases not matched to a gene: 5. Germline lookup yields CDR1 MDHEN and CDR2 SYDVKM. The whole variable domain, remainder taken from reference TRBV28 and TRBJ2-6, is DVKVTQSSRYLVKRTGEKVFLECVQDMDHENMFWYRQDPGLGLRLIYFSYDVKMKEKGDIPEGYSVSREKKERFSLILESASTNQTSMYLCASTPDRAGANVLTFGAGSRLTVL.

This clone was picked up one time. The chain links TRBV27 to TRBJ2-3; the D is unclear. Trimming cost V 8 bases and J 1 base, with 7 bases left between them. CDR1 and CDR2 from the germline V gene are MNHEY and SMNVEV (reference sequence). The CDR3 totals 12 residues. The CDR3 region is CASAQGTDTQYF. CDR3 in DNA: TGTGCCAGCGCCCAGGGCACAGATACGCAGTATTTT.

V is TRBV10-3 and J is TRBJ2-7, with 8 bases identical to TRBD2. The CDR3 is 16 residues long. Trimming removed 0 bases from V and 2 bases from J; junction bases left unmatched: 6. Germline CDR1 ENHRY, CDR2 SYGVKD. The CDR3 nucleotides are TGTGCCATCAGTGAGTCGGGAGCGGGAGTTACCTACGAGCAGTACTTC. The encoded protein is CAISESGAGVTYEQYF.

This clone turned up a few times. The V gene is TRBV18, the J gene TRBJ1-1, with TRBD1 as a possible D gene (6 bases). CDR3 length: 16 residues. The germline V gene encodes CDR1 KGHSH and CDR2 LQKENI. Trimming took off 3 bases at V and 1 base at J, with 15 bases between the two ends. CDR3 protein: CASSPQDLGANTEAFF. CDR3 DNA: TGTGCCAGCTCACCTCAGGATCTGGGGGCGAACACTGAAGCTTTCTTT. The variable domain in full, completed from reference TRBV18 and TRBJ1-1, reads NAGVMQNPRHLVRRRGQEARLRCSPMKGHSHVYWYRQLPEEGLKFMVYLQKENIIDESGMPKERFSAEFPKEGPSILRIQQVVRGDSAAYFCASSPQDLGANTEAFFGQGTRLTVV.